The present entry profiles one T cell receptor beta chain with its context. The sample holds many counts of this clonotype. Its antigen remains unidentified. No base quality values were provided; no much bigger clone lies one nucleotide off. Counted from cysteine to phenylalanine, this CDR3 has 15 amino acids. Solely the CDR3 DNA is kept, with 45 bases framed from the first base. V is reduced by 0 bases and J by 4 bases, leaving a spacing of 15 bases between them. Sequences DFQATT (CDR1) and SNEGSKA (CDR2) are obtained from the germline V gene (reference sequence). This sample was taken from a study of spatial heterogeneity in lung cancer (dated by TCRdb to about 2019). Turning to the overall study: More beta-chain than alpha-chain transcripts were consistently detected, likely reflecting higher beta-chain transcript abundance. Both alpha and beta chains were TCR-sequenced in approximately 200 tumor regions, approximately 67 matched nontumor lung samples and 55 to 60 PBMC samples obtained at surgery. In the raw uncorrected reads, each unique combination of TCR and UMI appeared more than ten times on average. The study quantitatively compared TCR alpha and beta repertoires across multiple tumor regions, matched nontumor lung and blood in non-small cell lung cancer. TCR transcript counts in tumor regions correlated strongly with a T cell transcriptional module score from matched bulk RNA-seq. TCR repertoire features were related to nonsynonymous mutation counts determined by whole-exome sequencing of tumor tissue.

The library was prepared using 5' RACE. Sequenced using a NextSeq 500. To allow correction of PCR and sequencing errors, the TCR library protocol tagged every TCR cDNA molecule with a unique molecular identifier. The paper's processing steps were these. TCR identification, UMI-based error correction and CDR3 extraction were all carried out with Decombinator tools. Expanded TCRs were defined as those above a frequency of 2 per 1,000, corresponding to the top 1% of the tumor frequency distribution. Expanded tumor TCRs statistically deemed absent (corrected P<0.05) from at least one tumor region were classed as regional, and all other expanded tumor TCRs were classed as ubiquitous. Rényi diversity was computed with the R vegan package after subsampling each repertoire 100 times to 5,000 TCRs. CDR3 similarity networks were built from amino acid triplet string-kernel similarity, connecting CDR3s with pairwise similarity above 0.82. TCRdb applied fastp at Q25 and MiXCR to the public reads, then kept only in-frame beta chains. Identical CDR3 proteins give one entry, which carries the most common genes and DNA. The V and J calls and clone size are TCRdb's, not the authors'. The sample table records about 20,000 distinct CDR3 sequences; under 10% of these occur just once. Together, the top ten hold approximately 23% of the sample.

Explained via the paper, the time point label denotes: sample taken at primary tumor resection. Samples were obtained from approximately 70 patients with early-stage, untreated non-small cell lung cancer from the lung TRACERx cohort. TCR sequencing used whole RNA extracted from tumor and nontumor lung tissue, or from cryopreserved PBMC samples, without cell sorting. Only patients for whom sufficient RNA was available from at least two tumor regions were selected for TCR sequencing. A lung pathologist reviewed the tumor and adjacent nontumor lung specimens before the specimens were selected. Paper-wide results and their limitations: TCR-seq coverage of tumor T cells was estimated at only approximately 7% for alpha chains and 13% for beta chains. Counts of ubiquitous and regional expanded TCRs correlated with counts of ubiquitous and regional nonsynonymous mutations, respectively. The tumor nonsynonymous mutation count correlated with the number of expanded intratumoral alpha and beta TCRs. Additional single-cell paired TCR alpha and beta sequencing was considered necessary to confirm, at a functional level, the hypothesis that regional TCRs recognize regional mutations.

The chain is encoded by TRBV20-1 joined to TRBJ1-2; the D gene is possibly TRBD1, with 5 bases matching. Sequenced material: lung tumor tissue, taken at surgery. The receptor comes from a male donor with early-stage non-small cell lung cancer. The bases are TGCAGTGCTAGAGATTGGCGGGGGTACGGCTATGGCTACACCTTC. Its translation is CSARDWRGYGYGYTF.